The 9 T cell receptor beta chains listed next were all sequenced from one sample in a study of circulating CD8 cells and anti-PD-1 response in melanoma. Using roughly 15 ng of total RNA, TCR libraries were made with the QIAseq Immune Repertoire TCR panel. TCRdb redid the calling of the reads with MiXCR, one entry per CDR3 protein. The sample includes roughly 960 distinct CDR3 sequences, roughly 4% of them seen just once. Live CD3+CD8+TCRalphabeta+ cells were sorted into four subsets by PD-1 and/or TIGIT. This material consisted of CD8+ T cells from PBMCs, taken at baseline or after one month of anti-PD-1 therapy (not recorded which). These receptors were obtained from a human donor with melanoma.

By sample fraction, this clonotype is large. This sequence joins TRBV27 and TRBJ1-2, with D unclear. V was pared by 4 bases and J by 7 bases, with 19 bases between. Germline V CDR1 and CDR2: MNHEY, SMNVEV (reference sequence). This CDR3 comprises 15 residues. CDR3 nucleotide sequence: TGTGCCAGCAGTTCCCCCGGGCCCCTTCTAAGTGGCTACACCTTC. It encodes CASSSPGPLLSGYTF.

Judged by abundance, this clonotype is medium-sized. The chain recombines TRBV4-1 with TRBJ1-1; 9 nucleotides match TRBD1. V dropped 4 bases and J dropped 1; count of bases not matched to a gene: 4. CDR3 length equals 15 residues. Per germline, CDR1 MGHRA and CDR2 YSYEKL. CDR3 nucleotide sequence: TGCGCCAGCAGCCCAATGGACAGGGGGAACACTGAAGCTTTCTTT. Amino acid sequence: CASSPMDRGNTEAFF.

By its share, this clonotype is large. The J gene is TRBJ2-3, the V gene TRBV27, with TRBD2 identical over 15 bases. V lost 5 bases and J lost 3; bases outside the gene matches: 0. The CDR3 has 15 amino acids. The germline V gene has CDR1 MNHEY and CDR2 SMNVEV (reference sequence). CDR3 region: CASSGTSGGTDTQYF. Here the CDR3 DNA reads TGTGCCAGCAGTGGGACTAGCGGGGGGACAGATACGCAGTATTTT.

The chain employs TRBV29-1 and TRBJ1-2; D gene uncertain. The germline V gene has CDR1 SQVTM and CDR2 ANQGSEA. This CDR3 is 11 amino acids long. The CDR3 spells CIAERSYGYTF. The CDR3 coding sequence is TGCATCGCTGAACGGAGCTATGGCTACACCTTC.

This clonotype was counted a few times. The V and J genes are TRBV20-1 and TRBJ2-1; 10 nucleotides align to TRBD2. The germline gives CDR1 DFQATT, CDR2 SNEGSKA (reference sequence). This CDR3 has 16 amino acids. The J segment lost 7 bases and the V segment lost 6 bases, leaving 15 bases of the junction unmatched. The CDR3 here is CSAELAGALPRNEQFF. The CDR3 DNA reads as TGCAGTGCGGAGCTAGCGGGGGCCCTTCCGAGGAATGAGCAGTTCTTC.

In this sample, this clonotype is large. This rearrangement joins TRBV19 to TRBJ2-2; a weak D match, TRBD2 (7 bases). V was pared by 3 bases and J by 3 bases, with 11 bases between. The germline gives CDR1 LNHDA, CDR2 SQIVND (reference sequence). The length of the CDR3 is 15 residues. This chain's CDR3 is CASSIAGAHTGELFF. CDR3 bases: TGTGCCAGTAGTATCGCGGGGGCCCACACCGGGGAGCTGTTTTTT.

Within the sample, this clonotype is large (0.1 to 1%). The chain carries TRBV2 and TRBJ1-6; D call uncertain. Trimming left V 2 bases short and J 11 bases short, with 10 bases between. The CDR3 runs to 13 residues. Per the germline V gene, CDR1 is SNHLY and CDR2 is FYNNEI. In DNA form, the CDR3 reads TGTGCCAGCAGTGAAACTTTCGGTACACCCCTCCACTTT. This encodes CASSETFGTPLHF.

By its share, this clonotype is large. In nucleotides, the CDR3 is TGTGCCAGCAGCTCCGACAGGGGGCCCTCCTACAATGAGCAGTTCTTC. Translated, it gives CASSSDRGPSYNEQFF. The rearrangement uses TRBV7-2 and TRBJ2-1; 10 nucleotides align to TRBD1. Germline CDR1 reads SGHTA; CDR2 reads FQGNSA. J gave up 0 bases and V 4 bases, and 3 bases lay outside the gene matches. CDR3 size: 16 residues.

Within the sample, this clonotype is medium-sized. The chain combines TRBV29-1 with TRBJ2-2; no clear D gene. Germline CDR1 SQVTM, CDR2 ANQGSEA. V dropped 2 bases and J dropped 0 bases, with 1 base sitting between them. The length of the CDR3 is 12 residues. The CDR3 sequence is CSVEPNTGELFF. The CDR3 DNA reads TGCAGCGTTGAACCGAACACCGGGGAGCTGTTTTTT.